One sample yielded the 24 T cell receptor beta chains listed below, sequenced in a study of shared clonotypes between healthy human individuals. Assay: immunoSEQ multiplex PCR; the TCRdb copy retains only in-frame clones and omits some. The data hold about 480,000 clones, with 75% to 80% observed a single time. The source material was PBMCs. These TCRs come from a woman aged 40 to 50 in good health. Some clones in this sample may be carry-over from other donors' samples.

The V and J genes are TRBV5-4 and TRBJ2-3; D not resolved. The ends were cut back, 4 bases at V and 4 bases at J, with 13 bases in the middle. The CDR3 consists of 14 residues. CDR1 is SGHNT and CDR2 is YYREEE in the germline V gene (reference sequence). This chain's CDR3 is CASSPIGRPDTQYF. The CDR3 DNA reads TGTGCCAGCAGCCCTATCGGGCGACCAGATACGCAGTATTTT.

V gene TRBV6-4 combines with J gene TRBJ1-1; D possibly corresponds to TRBD1 (6 bases). V shed 6 bases and J shed 2 bases, with 19 bases lying between them. Germline V gene lookup returns CDR1 MRHNA and CDR2 SNTAGT. This CDR3 comprises 16 residues. CDR3 coding DNA: TGTGCCAGCAGGGAAGTCGGAGGGACAACAAACACTGAAGCTTTCTTT. Residues: CASREVGGTTNTEAFF.

The chain has TRBV19 and TRBJ2-5; TRBD1 might be the D (5 bases). V lost 6 bases and J lost 5, with 19 bases in between. CDR1 is LNHDA and CDR2 is SQIVND in the germline V gene (reference sequence). The CDR3 covers 15 residues. This chain's CDR3 is CASSQDTTPGETQYF. Here the CDR3 DNA reads TGTGCCAGTAGCCAGGACACTACCCCAGGGGAGACCCAGTACTTC.

The J gene is TRBJ2-7, the V gene TRBV5-1; D may match TRBD1 or TRBD2 (5 bases each). Looked up from germline, CDR1 is SGHRS and CDR2 is YFSETQ. V was pared by 1 base and J by 3 bases, with 14 bases between. This CDR3 has 15 residues. CDR3: CASSLSPGTNYEQYF. In DNA, the CDR3 is TGCGCCAGCAGCTTGTCTCCCGGGACCAACTACGAGCAGTACTTC.

This chain uses TRBV5-1 with TRBJ1-2; 8 bases fit TRBD1. The germline CDR1 and CDR2 sequences are SGHRS and YFSETQ. The CDR3 is 15 amino acids. Trimming took 0 bases from V and 8 from J; bases not matched to a gene: 9. The CDR3 DNA sequence: TGCGCCAGCAGCTTGGCGTCAACAGGGGGATCCGGCTACACCTTC. Its translation: CASSLASTGGSGYTF. Using reference TRBV5-1 and TRBJ1-2 for the parts outside the CDR3, the full variable domain is KAGVTQTPRYLIKTRGQQVTLSCSPISGHRSVSWYQQTPGQGLQFLFEYFSETQRNKGNFPGRFSGRQFSNSRSEMNVSTLELGDSALYLCASSLASTGGSGYTFGSGTRLTVV.

On this clone: It may be a read error: a sequence one base away is much more abundant. This sequence joins TRBV28 and TRBJ2-7; D is unclear. The CDR3 covers 11 residues. Germline-derived CDR1 and CDR2 are MDHEN and SYDVKM. Trimming pared 6 bases from V and 3 bases from J, leaving 6 bases between. Written as DNA, the CDR3 is TGTGCCAGCAGGGACGTCTACGAGCAGTACTTC. Amino acids: CASRDVYEQYF.

The chain recombines TRBV5-1 with TRBJ2-5, with a weak D call TRBD1 (6 bases). CDR3 length: 16 amino acids. V was cut by 2 bases and J by 5 bases, with 19 bases left in between. CDR1 and CDR2 from the germline V gene are SGHRS and YFSETQ. The CDR3 bases are TGCGCCAGCAGCTTAGGAGATCTCAAACAGGGCGAGACCCAGTACTTC. Translating it yields CASSLGDLKQGETQYF.

V is TRBV27 and J is TRBJ2-2, with 14 positions matching TRBD2. The CDR3 runs 18 residues. Trimming at V came to 0 bases and at J to 6 bases, leaving 6 bases not matched to a gene. The germline V gene encodes CDR1 MNHEY and CDR2 SMNVEV (reference sequence). DNA of the CDR3: TGTGCCAGCAGTTTATCCCCGACTAGCGGGAGGGCCCCCGGGGAGCTGTTTTTT. Residues: CASSLSPTSGRAPGELFF.

The chain employs TRBV19 and TRBJ1-4; possibly TRBD1 for D (6 bases). Trimming stripped 7 bases from V and 13 bases from J, with 19 bases between. Germline V lookup: CDR1 LNHDA, CDR2 SQIVND (reference sequence). This CDR3 spans 13 amino acids. CDR3 loop: CASIGDIGRRLFF. CDR3 bases: TGTGCCAGTATTGGGGACATCGGCCGTAGACTGTTTTTT.

The CDR3 DNA reads as TGTGCCAGCAGCTTTGAGGGCCAACAGCCCCAGCATTTT. It specifies CASSFEGQQPQHF. The chain carries TRBV7-9 and TRBJ1-5; D call uncertain. Trimming stripped 3 bases from V and 7 bases from J, with 10 bases between. From germline, CDR1 is SEHNR and CDR2 FQNEAQ (reference sequence). This CDR3 has 13 amino acids.

The chain uses TRBV10-2 and TRBJ1-2, with D unresolved. The V end lost 0 bases, the J end lost 0 bases, and 5 bases lay between the germline ends. This CDR3 region has 14 residues. Per germline, CDR1 WSHSY and CDR2 SAAADI. This chain's CDR3 is CASSESGSNYGYTF. In DNA, the CDR3 is TGCGCCAGCAGTGAGTCAGGATCTAACTATGGCTACACCTTC.

The rearrangement joins TRBV21-1 to TRBJ2-5; TRBD1 is the table's D call, not checked against the DNA. TRBV21-1 is tagged as a pseudogene. This CDR3 is built from 15 residues. The CDR3 coding sequence is TGTGCCAGCACTACTTGGGCCGAAACGCCCGAGACCCAGTACTTC. Translated: CASTTWAETPETQYF.

The chain joins TRBV19 to TRBJ2-3; D not resolved. This CDR3 is 14 amino acids long. Germline-derived CDR1 and CDR2 are LNHDA and SQIVND (reference sequence). The V end was cut by 5 bases, the J end by 2 bases, with 11 bases between. CDR3 sequence (DNA): TGTGCCAGTAGTGAGCAGCTACACACAGATACGCAGTATTTT. Residues: CASSEQLHTDTQYF.

The CDR3 spells CASSGEGLAGVETQYF. The CDR3 DNA follows: TGTGCCAGCAGCGGAGAGGGACTAGCGGGAGTGGAGACCCAGTACTTC. V gene TRBV7-9 combines with J gene TRBJ2-5; TRBD2 matches at 14 bases. Germline CDR1 and CDR2: SEHNR and FQNEAQ (reference sequence). CDR3 length: 16 residues. Germline trimming cut 5 bases from V and 5 bases from J; bases unmatched to any gene: 7. Full variable domain (outside the CDR3, taken from reference TRBV7-9 and TRBJ2-5): DTGVSQNPRHKITKRGQNVTFRCDPISEHNRLYWYRQTLGQGPEFLTYFQNEAQLEKSRLLSDRFSAERPKGSFSTLEIQRTEQGDSAMYLCASSGEGLAGVETQYFGPGTRLLVL.

This clone appeared a few times. The V gene is TRBV18, the J gene TRBJ2-7, with 9 nucleotides matching TRBD1. In germline, CDR1 is KGHSH, CDR2 LQKENI. CDR3 length: 14 residues. V lost 3 bases, J lost 3 bases, and 3 bases stayed unmatched. Here the CDR3 reads CASSPKGQGYEQYF. The CDR3, as DNA: TGTGCCAGCTCACCTAAGGGACAGGGCTACGAGCAGTACTTC.

The chain joins TRBV4-1 to TRBJ2-6; unclear D gene. Germline CDR1 reads MGHRA; CDR2 reads YSYEKL. The CDR3 totals 16 residues. Deletions cut 1 base from V and 0 bases from J, with 7 bases between. This chain's CDR3 is CASSQVWASGANVLTF. The CDR3 DNA sequence: TGCGCCAGCAGCCAAGTCTGGGCCTCTGGGGCCAACGTCCTGACTTTC.

V gene TRBV15 combines with J gene TRBJ1-2; 7 bases are a match to TRBD1. The CDR3 is 15 residues long. V was clipped by 1 base and J by 3 bases; unmatched bases: 5. Germline V gene sequence: CDR1 LNHNV, CDR2 YYDKDF (reference sequence). CDR3 protein: CATSRGGDSDYGYTF. CDR3 in DNA: TGTGCCACCAGCAGAGGTGGGGACAGCGACTATGGCTACACCTTC.

The CDR3 loop is CASMWDPGELFF. The CDR3 nucleotides read TGTGCCAGCATGTGGGATCCCGGGGAGCTGTTTTTT. The J gene is TRBJ2-2, the V gene TRBV28; no clear D. Germline-derived CDR1 and CDR2 are MDHEN and SYDVKM. This CDR3 contains 12 residues. The ends were cut back, 7 bases at V and 6 bases at J, with 9 bases in the middle.

This clone was counted a single time. Additional DNA sequences in this sample encode the identical CDR3. The chain uses TRBV7-9 and TRBJ2-2; D unresolved. The CDR3 length is 12 residues. Germline CDR1 and CDR2: SEHNR and FQNEAQ (reference sequence). Trimming shortened V by 1 base and J by 7 bases, and 4 bases separated the two germline ends. In DNA form, the CDR3 reads TGTGCCAGCAGCTTAGGGGTCGGGGAGCTGTTTTTT. Its protein is CASSLGVGELFF.

The V call is TRBV30, the J call TRBJ2-2; D is possibly TRBD1 (6 bases). CDR3 size: 14 residues. Germline assignment: CDR1 GTSNPN and CDR2 SVGIG (reference sequence). V lost 1 base and J 2 bases, leaving 8 bases between the germline ends. The CDR3 region has the DNA TGTGCCTGGAGTGCCGGGACAAACACCGGGGAGCTGTTTTTT. Translated, it gives CAWSAGTNTGELFF.

J is TRBJ2-3 and V is TRBV27; maybe TRBD1 (6 bases). The CDR3 has 15 amino acids. Trimming pared 4 bases from V and 6 bases from J, leaving 17 bases between. CDR1 and CDR2 from the germline V gene are MNHEY and SMNVEV (reference sequence). CDR3 nucleotide sequence: TGTGCCAGCAGTTCTCACAGGGAAGGGGATGATACGCAGTATTTT. Amino acids: CASSSHREGDDTQYF.

The chain recombines TRBV7-8 with TRBJ2-1, with 9 bases identical to TRBD2. Per the germline V gene, CDR1 is SGHVS and CDR2 is FQNEAQ. The junction had 12 bases not matched to a gene; V was cut back by 5 bases and J by 4 bases. The CDR3 contains 17 residues. The CDR3, as DNA: TGTGCCAGCAGCCCCACGGGTGGCGGGAGGGGTTACAATGAGCAGTTCTTC. It translates to CASSPTGGGRGYNEQFF.

The V call is TRBV19, the J call TRBJ2-3; unclear D gene. The CDR3 runs 13 residues. Trimming took off 4 bases at V and 2 bases at J, with 7 bases between the two ends. Germline loops: CDR1 LNHDA, CDR2 SQIVND (reference sequence). CDR3 coding DNA: TGTGCCAGTAGTAGGGAAAACACAGATACGCAGTATTTT. This encodes CASSRENTDTQYF.

The rearrangement links TRBV7-3 to TRBJ2-6; D is unresolved. Per the germline V gene, CDR1 is SGHTA and CDR2 is FQGTGA. V was trimmed by 3 bases and J by 0 bases, leaving 6 bases between them. The CDR3 runs to 15 residues. CDR3 amino acids: CASSFAHSGANVLTF. CDR3 bases: TGTGCCAGCAGCTTCGCTCACTCTGGGGCCAACGTCCTGACTTTC.